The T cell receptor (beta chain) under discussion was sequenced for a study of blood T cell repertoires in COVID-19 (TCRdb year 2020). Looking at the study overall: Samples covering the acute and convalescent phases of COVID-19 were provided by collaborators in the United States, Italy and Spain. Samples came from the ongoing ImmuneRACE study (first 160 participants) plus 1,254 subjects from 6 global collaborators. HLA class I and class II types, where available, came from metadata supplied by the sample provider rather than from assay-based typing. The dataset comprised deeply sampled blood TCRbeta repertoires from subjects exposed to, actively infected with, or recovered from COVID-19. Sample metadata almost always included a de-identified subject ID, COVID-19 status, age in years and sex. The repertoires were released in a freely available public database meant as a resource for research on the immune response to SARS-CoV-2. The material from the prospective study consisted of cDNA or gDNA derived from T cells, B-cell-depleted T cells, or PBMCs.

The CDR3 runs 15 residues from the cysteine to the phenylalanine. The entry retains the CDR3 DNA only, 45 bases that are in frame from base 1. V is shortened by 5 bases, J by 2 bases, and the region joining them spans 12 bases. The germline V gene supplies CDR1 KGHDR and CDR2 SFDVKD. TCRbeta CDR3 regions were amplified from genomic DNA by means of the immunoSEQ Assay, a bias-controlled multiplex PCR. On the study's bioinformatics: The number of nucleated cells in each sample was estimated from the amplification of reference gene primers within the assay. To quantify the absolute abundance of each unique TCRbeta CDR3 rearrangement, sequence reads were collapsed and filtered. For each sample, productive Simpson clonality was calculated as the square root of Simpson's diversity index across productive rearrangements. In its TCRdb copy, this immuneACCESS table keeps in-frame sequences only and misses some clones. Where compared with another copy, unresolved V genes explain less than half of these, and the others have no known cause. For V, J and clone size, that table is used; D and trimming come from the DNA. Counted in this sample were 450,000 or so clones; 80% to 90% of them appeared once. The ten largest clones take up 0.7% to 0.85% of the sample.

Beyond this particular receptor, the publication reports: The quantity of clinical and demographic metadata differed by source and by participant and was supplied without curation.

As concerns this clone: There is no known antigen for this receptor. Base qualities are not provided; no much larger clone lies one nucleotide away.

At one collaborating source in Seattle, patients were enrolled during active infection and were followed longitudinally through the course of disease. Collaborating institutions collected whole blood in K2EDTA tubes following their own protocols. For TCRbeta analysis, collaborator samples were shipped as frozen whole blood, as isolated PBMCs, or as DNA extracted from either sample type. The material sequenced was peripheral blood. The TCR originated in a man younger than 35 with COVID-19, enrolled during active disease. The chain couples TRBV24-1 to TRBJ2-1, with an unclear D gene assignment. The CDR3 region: CATSVINGPYNEQFF. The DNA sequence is TGTGCCACCAGTGTCATTAACGGTCCCTACAATGAGCAGTTCTTC.